These T cell receptor beta chains were read from a single sample in a study of blood T cell repertoires in COVID-19. The table came from immunoSEQ multiplex PCR; TCRdb's copy has only in-frame clones and leaves some out. Here the sample spans approximately 500,000 clones, 89% being singletons. The sample was peripheral blood. Source of these receptors: a man aged 18 to 29 with COVID-19, enrolled during active disease. The CDR3 runs from the conserved cysteine through the conserved F or W. The order of the fields is CDR3 DNA, CDR3 protein, clone size, J gene, D gene, V gene. D genes are given only for firm matches. A row's size may be missing; if present it is once, few, many or a size class.

TGTGCCAGCAGCACCGACTGGGTCGGCACAGATACGCAGTATTTT,CASSTDWVGTDTQYF,-,TRBJ2-3,-,TRBV6-2/TRBV6-3
TGTGCCAGTAGTATAGGGGGGGGCGGAGAAGCTTTCTTT,CASSIGGGGEAFF,-,TRBJ1-1,-,TRBV19
TGTGCCAGCAGCGCCACGGACAGAGCCTACGAGCAGTACTTC,CASSATDRAYEQYF,-,TRBJ2-7,-,TRBV9
TGTGCCAGCAGTTACGGTCGCAGGGGGTACGAGCAGTACTTC,CASSYGRRGYEQYF,-,TRBJ2-7,TRBD1,TRBV6-5
TGTGCCAGCAGCTTAGTCGGACAGGGAGGGACGAACACCGGGGAGCTGTTTTTT,CASSLVGQGGTNTGELFF,-,TRBJ2-2,-,TRBV11-2
TGTGCCAGCAGTCAGGAGGGTCCAGGGCCCTACGAGCAGTACTTC,CASSQEGPGPYEQYF,-,TRBJ2-7,-,TRBV6-1
TGCGCCAGCAGCTCTACCCTCGATAATTCACCCCTCCACTTT,CASSSTLDNSPLHF,-,TRBJ1-6,-,TRBV5-1
TGTGCCAGTAAGAGGAGGACAGGGTTTCAAGAGACCCAGTACTTC,CASKRRTGFQETQYF,-,TRBJ2-5,TRBD1,TRBV19
TGTGCCAGCAGTTACGGCCAAAATCGTTCACCCCTCCACTTT,CASSYGQNRSPLHF,-,TRBJ1-6,-,TRBV6-5
TGTGCCAGCAGCTCCACGCGCAATGAGCAGTTCTTC,CASSSTRNEQFF,-,TRBJ2-1,-,TRBV11-2
TGTGCCACAACAGGGATAAGTTTCACAGATACGCAGTATTTT,CATTGISFTDTQYF,-,TRBJ2-3,-,TRBV6-5
TGTGCCACCAGTGATTTTGGCCGGACTAACTACAATGAGCAGTTCTTC,CATSDFGRTNYNEQFF,-,TRBJ2-1,-,TRBV24-1
TGTGCCAGTACGGCGGCCGGGGAGCTGTTTTTT,CASTAAGELFF,few,TRBJ2-2,-,TRBV19
TGTGCCAGTAGTACGGGACTAGCGAAGACAGATACGCAGTATTTT,CASSTGLAKTDTQYF,-,TRBJ2-3,TRBD2,TRBV19
TGTGCCAGCAGTGAAACGGTATTCCGGGACAGAGCCTACAATGAGCAGTTCTTC,CASSETVFRDRAYNEQFF,-,TRBJ2-1,TRBD1,TRBV2
TGTGCCAGTCAACCCGGGACACCGATGGAGAATGAGCAGTTCTTC,CASQPGTPMENEQFF,-,TRBJ2-1,-,TRBV2
TGCGCCAGCAGCTGGGGGGACAGGGAATTCTACGAGCAGTACTTC,CASSWGDREFYEQYF,-,TRBJ2-7,TRBD1,TRBV5-1
TGTGCCTGGACCCCAGGGGAGGGCGGGAGGGCCCAGGTCGGGGAGCTGTTTTTT,CAWTPGEGGRAQVGELFF,-,TRBJ2-2,TRBD2,TRBV30
TGTGCCAGCAGCTTACGGGCAGGGCGTTTGGGAGATACGCAGTATTTT,CASSLRAGRLGDTQYF,once,TRBJ2-3,-,TRBV7-9
TGTGCCAGCAGCGTGGGACTAGCGGGATTCACAGATACGCAGTATTTT,CASSVGLAGFTDTQYF,-,TRBJ2-3,TRBD2,TRBV5-4
TGCGCCAGCAGCGCCGGCAGCGGGGGGTTAGATGAGCAGTTCTTC,CASSAGSGGLDEQFF,-,TRBJ2-1,TRBD2,TRBV5-1
TGTGCCAGCGCTAGCGCCGAGACCCAGTACTTC,CASASAETQYF,-,TRBJ2-5,-,TRBV12-3/TRBV12-4
TGTGCCAGTAGTGAAGGACTAGTAAGGGAGACAGATACGCAGTATTTT,CASSEGLVRETDTQYF,-,TRBJ2-3,TRBD2,TRBV19
TGTGCCAGCAGCCCCTCTTTAGGAGTAGAGTCCTATGTCGGGGAGCTGTTTTTT,CASSPSLGVESYVGELFF,-,TRBJ2-2,-,TRBV7-2
TGTGCCAGCAGTTTACATTCGTACCAAGAGACCCAGTACTTC,CASSLHSYQETQYF,-,TRBJ2-5,-,TRBV6-6
TGTGCCAGCAGTTACTCGATGGACAGGCGGGGTTCACCCCTCCACTTT,CASSYSMDRRGSPLHF,many,TRBJ1-6,TRBD1,TRBV6-5
TGCGCCAGCAGCCCCGGGACACTCTACAATGAGCAGTTCTTC,CASSPGTLYNEQFF,-,TRBJ2-1,-,TRBV10-2
TGCGCCAGCAGCTTCCTAGCGGGAGGATTAGATACGCAGTATTTT,CASSFLAGGLDTQYF,few,TRBJ2-3,TRBD2,TRBV5-1
TGCAGTGCTCGTGACAGGGCGACGGATTCACCCCTCCACTTT,CSARDRATDSPLHF,-,TRBJ1-6,TRBD1,TRBV20-1
TGCGCCAGCAGCGCTACCGGGACTGCTGCCTACGAGCAGTACTTC,CASSATGTAAYEQYF,few,TRBJ2-7,-,TRBV5-1
TGTGCCAGCAGCTCACAGGGAAACACCATATATTTT,CASSSQGNTIYF,-,TRBJ1-3,-,TRBV7-9
TGTGCCAGCAGCTTCGGATCAGGACAGGGGTTCTTC,CASSFGSGQGFF,-,TRBJ2-1,TRBD1,TRBV5-6
TGCGCCAGCATGATCGTCCGGGAGGCGGCGGTGCAGTTCTTC,CASMIVREAAVQFF,-,TRBJ2-1,TRBD2,TRBV4-1
TGTGCCACCAGTCAAACAGGGAACACTGAAGCTTTCTTT,CATSQTGNTEAFF,few,TRBJ1-1,-,TRBV24-1
TGTGCCAGCAGGGAACTAGCGGGTCCCACGGATACGCAGTATTTT,CASRELAGPTDTQYF,-,TRBJ2-3,TRBD2,TRBV2
TGCAGCGTTGAAAGGGGGAACTATGGCTACACCTTC,CSVERGNYGYTF,-,TRBJ1-2,-,TRBV29-1
TGCAGCGTTGAAGCCCCCCCGCGACAGGGGGCCACCGGGGAGCTGTTTTTT,CSVEAPPRQGATGELFF,-,TRBJ2-2,TRBD1,TRBV29-1
TGTGCCACCCAGACTGGACTAGCGGGATCCTACAATGAGCAGTTCTTC,CATQTGLAGSYNEQFF,-,TRBJ2-1,TRBD2,TRBV24-1
TGTGCCAGCAGTTACGAGCGGGAGACCCAGTACTTC,CASSYERETQYF,-,TRBJ2-5,-,TRBV6-2/TRBV6-3
TGTGCCAGCAGCTCGGACAGGGCCTCCTACAATGAGCAGTTCTTC,CASSSDRASYNEQFF,-,TRBJ2-1,TRBD1,TRBV2
TGTGCCAGCAGTGCCCACAGGGATAGCAATCAGCCCCAGCATTTT,CASSAHRDSNQPQHF,few,TRBJ1-5,-,TRBV28